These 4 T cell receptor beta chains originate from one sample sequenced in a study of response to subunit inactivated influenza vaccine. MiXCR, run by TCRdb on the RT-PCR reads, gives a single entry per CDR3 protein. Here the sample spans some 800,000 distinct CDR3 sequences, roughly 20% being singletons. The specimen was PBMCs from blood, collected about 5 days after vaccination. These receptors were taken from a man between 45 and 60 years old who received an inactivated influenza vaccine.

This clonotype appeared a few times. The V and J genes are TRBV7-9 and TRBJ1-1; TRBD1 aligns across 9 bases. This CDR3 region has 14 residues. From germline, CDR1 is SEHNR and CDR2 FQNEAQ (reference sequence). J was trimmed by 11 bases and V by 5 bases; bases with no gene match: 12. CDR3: CASSVRDRVTRAFF. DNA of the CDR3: TGTGCCAGCAGCGTCCGGGACAGGGTAACGCGTGCTTTCTTT. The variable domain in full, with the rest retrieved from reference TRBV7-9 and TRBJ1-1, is DTGVSQNPRHKITKRGQNVTFRCDPISEHNRLYWYRQTLGQGPEFLTYFQNEAQLEKSRLLSDRFSAERPKGSFSTLEIQRTEQGDSAMYLCASSVRDRVTRAFFGQGTRLTVV.

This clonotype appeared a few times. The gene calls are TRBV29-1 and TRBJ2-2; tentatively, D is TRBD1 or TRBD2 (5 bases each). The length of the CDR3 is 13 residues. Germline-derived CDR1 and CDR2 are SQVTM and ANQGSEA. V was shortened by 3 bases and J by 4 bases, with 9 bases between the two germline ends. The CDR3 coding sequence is TGCAGCGTTGACAGGGCGGGCACCGGGGAGCTGTTTTTT. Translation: CSVDRAGTGELFF.

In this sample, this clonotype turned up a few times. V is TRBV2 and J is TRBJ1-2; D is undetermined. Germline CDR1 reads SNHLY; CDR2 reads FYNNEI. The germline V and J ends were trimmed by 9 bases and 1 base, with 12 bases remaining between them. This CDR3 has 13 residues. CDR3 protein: CARTGRVNYGYTF. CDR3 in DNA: TGTGCCAGGACCGGACGGGTTAACTATGGCTACACCTTC.

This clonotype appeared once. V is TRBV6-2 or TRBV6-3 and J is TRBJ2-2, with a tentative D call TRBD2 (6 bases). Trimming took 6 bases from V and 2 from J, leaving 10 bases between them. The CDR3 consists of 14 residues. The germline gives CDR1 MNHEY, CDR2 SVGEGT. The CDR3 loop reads CASSVAENTGELFF. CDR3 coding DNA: TGTGCCAGCAGCGTAGCGGAAAACACCGGGGAGCTGTTTTTT.